This passage covers 6 T cell receptor beta chains from one sample sequenced in a study of T-cell memory formation after mild COVID-19. MiXCR, run by TCRdb on the 5' RACE reads, gives a single entry per CDR3 protein. Altogether about 500,000 distinct CDR3 sequences are present, just over 20% being singletons, with the ten largest covering about 12%. What was sequenced was PBMCs or a T cell subset sorted from them (not recorded which). The receptors were gathered from an adult woman who had mild COVID-19 (a few samples of this study predate the infection). Cell type and time point are not known.

This chain uses TRBV12-3 or TRBV12-4 with TRBJ1-5, with a weak D call TRBD1 (5 bases). This CDR3 comprises 15 residues. Trimming removed 3 bases from V and 4 bases from J, with 13 bases in between. As DNA, the CDR3 is TGTGCCAGCAGTTTCCGCCAGGGAAGGAATCAGCCCCAGCATTTT. It translates to CASSFRQGRNQPQHF.

The chain has TRBV12-3 or TRBV12-4 and TRBJ2-5; D uncertain. V dropped 5 bases and J dropped 5 bases, with 12 bases sitting between them. The CDR3 spans 13 residues. CDR3 coding DNA: TGTGCCAGCAGTCTGACCCGGGTCGAGACCCAGTACTTC. This sequence encodes CASSLTRVETQYF.

This clonotype was counted once. The chain couples TRBV19 to TRBJ2-4; maybe TRBD1 (6 bases). V was cut by 7 bases and J by 11 bases, with 27 bases left in between. The CDR3 covers 16 residues. The germline V gene encodes CDR1 LNHDA and CDR2 SQIVND (reference sequence). The CDR3 sequence: CASTQSTGAGVRVQYF. The CDR3 bases are TGTGCCAGTACCCAGTCGACAGGAGCAGGAGTCAGGGTTCAGTACTTC.

The rearrangement joins TRBV5-1 to TRBJ2-1; maybe TRBD1 (6 bases). Germline V CDR1 and CDR2: SGHRS, YFSETQ. CDR3 size: 15 residues. Trimming left V 5 bases short and J 2 bases short, with 14 bases between. The CDR3 nucleotides read TGCGCCAGCAGTGTACAGGGCACGACCTACAATGAGCAGTTCTTC. The encoded protein is CASSVQGTTYNEQFF.

This clonotype was picked up a small number of times. V and J are TRBV29-1 and TRBJ2-3; D tentatively reads TRBD1 or TRBD2 (5 bases each). CDR3 length equals 13 residues. Germline V gene data show CDR1 as SQVTM and CDR2 as ANQGSEA. Trimming pared 7 bases from V and 1 base from J, leaving 12 bases between. The CDR3 loop reads CSAPSRGTDTQYF. DNA of the CDR3: TGCAGCGCCCCTAGCAGGGGCACAGATACGCAGTATTTT.

The gene calls are TRBV4-2 and TRBJ2-3; D remains unclear. The CDR3 extends over 14 amino acids. CDR1 is LGHNA, CDR2 YNFKEQ, per germline. The V and J ends lost 0 bases and 6 bases respectively, with 10 bases between them. CDR3 protein: CASSQEASGDTQYF. CDR3 in DNA: TGTGCCAGCAGCCAAGAGGCCTCCGGGGATACGCAGTATTTT.